The rows below give T cell receptor beta chains drawn from one sample of a study of OX40 agonist ivuxolimab in advanced cancers. The data were produced by immunoSEQ multiplex PCR, yet TCRdb's version contains in-frame clones alone and is incomplete. The sample has around 110,000 clones, just under 95% seen once. Sequenced material: CD4+ or CD8+ T cells sorted from blood, taken in a trial of the OX40 agonist ivuxolimab. The receptors here all came from an adult with an advanced solid tumor such as melanoma, head and neck, liver or kidney cancer. CDR3s include the opening cysteine and the closing phenylalanine or tryptophan. D genes are given only for firm matches. Clone size is stated in some rows and not others, as once, few, many or a class when expanded.

>-|-|TRBV4-3|TRBJ1-1
CASSQRTTAGAFF
TGCGCCAGCAGCCAGAGAACGACAGCGGGGGCTTTCTTT
>TRBD2|-|TRBV5-1|TRBJ2-2
CASLPLAGSENTGELFF
TGCGCCAGCCTCCCCCTAGCGGGTAGTGAAAACACCGGGGAGCTGTTTTTT
>-|-|TRBV28|TRBJ1-2
CASSATPTYGYTF
TGTGCCAGCAGTGCGACGCCGACTTATGGCTACACCTTC
>-|once|TRBV18|TRBJ1-1
CASSLNGGNTEAFF
TGTGCCAGCTCACTTAACGGGGGGAACACTGAAGCTTTCTTT
>-|-|TRBV4-2|TRBJ2-5
CASSQVRQVQETQYF
TGTGCCAGCAGCCAAGTAAGGCAGGTCCAAGAGACCCAGTACTTC
>-|-|TRBV7-2|TRBJ1-2
CASSLGAGIEGGYTF
TGTGCCAGCAGCTTAGGGGCCGGCATCGAAGGTGGCTACACCTTC
>-|-|TRBV6-5|TRBJ2-2
CASSYLANRLTGELFF
TGTGCCAGCAGTTACCTCGCCAATAGACTTACCGGGGAGCTGTTTTTT
>-|-|TRBV7-9|TRBJ1-1
CASSLERNTEAFF
TGTGCCAGCAGCTTAGAAAGGAACACTGAAGCTTTCTTT
>TRBD2|-|TRBV5-4|TRBJ2-7
CASSPAGGMDYEQYF
TGTGCCAGCAGCCCCGCGGGGGGGATGGACTACGAGCAGTACTTC
>-|-|TRBV7-2|TRBJ2-5
CASSLGQGETQYF
TGTGCCAGCAGTCTAGGGCAGGGAGAGACCCAGTACTTC
>-|-|TRBV10-3|TRBJ2-3
CAIREGGLTDTQYF
TGTGCCATCAGGGAGGGGGGGCTCACAGATACGCAGTATTTT
>TRBD1|-|TRBV19|TRBJ1-2
CASSIKTGGSGGYTF
TGTGCCAGTAGTATAAAGACAGGGGGCTCTGGGGGCTACACCTTC
>TRBD1|-|TRBV7-3|TRBJ1-6
CASSRTGTANSPLHF
TGTGCCAGCAGCCGCACCGGGACAGCTAATTCACCCCTCCACTTT
>-|once|TRBV20-1|TRBJ1-1
CSHQGYTEAFF
TGCAGTCACCAGGGATACACTGAAGCTTTCTTT
>TRBD1|-|TRBV10-3|TRBJ2-3
CAISVGTGFTDTQYF
TGTGCCATCAGTGTTGGGACAGGTTTCACAGATACGCAGTATTTT
>-|-|TRBV28|TRBJ1-4
CASLGPGGLGYNEKLFF
TGTGCCTCGTTGGGGCCGGGGGGCCTAGGATACAATGAAAAACTGTTTTTT